This T cell receptor (beta chain) was identified during a study of beta chain features in type 1 diabetes. Germline-derived CDR1 and CDR2 are MNHEY and SVGAGI. This CDR3 is built from 16 residues. Trimming took 0 bases from V and 4 from J; bases not matched to a gene: 8. Since all of the isolated RNA was reverse transcribed, expressed TCRB transcripts were what got sequenced. The study sequenced naive, central memory and regulatory T cell samples to an average of about 3.57 million reads. Assay used: immunoSEQ multiplex PCR; TCRdb lists only in-frame clones, some missing. Of 350,000 to 400,000 clones in the sample, about 14% are singletons; the top ten hold 0.019%. Notes on this clone: Its matching antigen is unknown.

Study-wide findings and caveats: Shortening that was moderate but significant affected the TCRB CDR3s of Type 1 diabetes patients in all four CD4+ subsets.

The chain links TRBV6-5 to TRBJ2-5; 7 positions match TRBD2. The sequence derives from a woman between 18 and 29 years old in good health. Sequenced sample: naive CD4+ T cells from blood. CDR3 protein: CASSYSPSGPPETQYF. For the CDR3, the DNA is TGTGCCAGCAGTTACTCTCCTAGCGGTCCTCCAGAGACCCAGTACTTC.